This TCR beta chain was profiled in a study of T cell changes during pregnancy in multiple sclerosis. Profiled with immunoSEQ multiplex PCR; TCRdb holds only in-frame clones, not every one. The data show approximately 34,000 clones, 90% seen once. CDR3 length: 14 residues. V lost 0 bases, J lost 4 bases, and 7 bases lay in between. The germline gives CDR1 MNHEY, CDR2 SMNVEV (reference sequence). The clonotype originates from a female donor with multiple sclerosis, enrolled in a pregnancy study. The material sequenced was CD8+ T cells from peripheral blood mononuclear cells, taken before pregnancy. This rearrangement joins TRBV27 to TRBJ2-1; D not certain. The CDR3 sequence: CASSLSPVYNEQFF. CDR3 bases: TGTGCCAGCAGTTTATCACCGGTATACAATGAGCAGTTCTTC.